This T cell receptor (beta chain) was identified in a study of T-cell memory formation after mild COVID-19. In the study overall: The study found TCR clusters largely donor specific.

TCRdb called the 5' RACE reads again in MiXCR, with one record for every CDR3 protein. The sample includes fewer than 250,000 distinct CDR3 sequences, approximately 30% of them seen just once. The sample holds many counts of this clonotype. This CDR3 has 14 amino acids. Trimming shortened V by 0 bases and J by 7 bases, and 13 bases separated the two germline ends. Germline CDR1 and CDR2: GTSNPN and SVGIG (reference sequence). This chain connects TRBV30 to TRBJ2-4, with TRBD2 as a possible D gene (5 bases). The TCR was taken from an adult woman who had mild COVID-19 (a few samples of this study predate the infection). Cell type and time point are not known. The sequencing sample was made of PBMCs or a T cell subset sorted from them (not recorded which). CDR3 sequence (DNA): TGTGCCTGGAGTGTACAGAAGTCGGGGAACATTCAGTACTTC. Amino acid sequence: CAWSVQKSGNIQYF.